The T cell receptor (beta chain) described here comes from a study of metastatic and nonmetastatic thyroid tumors (TCRdb year 2020). At the level of the whole study: Repertoires from peripheral blood and from tumor or nodule tissue samples of malignant and benign thyroid patients were compared. What the work shows at the level of the full study, not this receptor alone: TCR beta diversity was reported as significantly higher in malignant tumors than in benign nodules, in both blood and tumor samples.

The library came from PCR. The reads were generated on an Illumina HiSeq 4000. High-throughput sequencing was used to profile the CDR3 region of the TCR beta-chain in every patient. Processing in the source paper ran as follows. A classifier to discriminate distant-metastatic papillary thyroid cancer patients was built from CDR3 differences across clinicopathological groups. The Shannon index was used to assess repertoire diversity, and the Morisita-Horn index was used to assess tumor-blood repertoire similarity. Starting from the raw public reads, TCRdb applied fastp trimming at Q25, assembled clones with MiXCR and retained in-frame beta chains. The V and J calls shown here were made by TCRdb, not taken from the authors' results. This sample holds 24,000 or so clones; 10% to 11% were observed only once. The top ten constitute 25% to 35% of the sample. On this clone itself: The antigen this receptor binds is unknown. Base qualities are not recorded, but no much larger clone differs from it by a single base.

Inclusive of the bounding cysteine and phenylalanine, the CDR3 is 13 residues long. Just the 39-base CDR3 DNA is kept, in frame starting at base 1. Between the V and J ends, shortened by 3 bases and 6 bases respectively, the junction contains 14 bases. Taken from the germline V gene (reference sequence), the CDR1 and CDR2 loops are DFQATT and SNEGSKA. None of the patients had been given any treatment before thyroid surgery. The study retrospectively analysed patient clinical samples collected from the early 2010s to the late 2010s using T-cell receptor beta sequencing. Sequenced material: blood. Recombination joined TRBV20-1 with TRBJ1-2; TRBD1 might be the D gene, on 6 matching bases. This clonotype was obtained from a female donor with papillary thyroid cancer or a benign thyroid nodule (not recorded which). Some clones in this sample may be carry-over from other donors' samples. The encoded CDR3 is CSASDRWRDGYTF. The DNA reads TGCAGTGCTAGTGACAGGTGGCGAGATGGCTACACCTTC.